The next 17 T cell receptor beta chains were all read from a single sample in a study of identical twins. One entry per CDR3 protein, called by TCRdb with MiXCR from the 5' RACE reads. The sample includes about 530,000 distinct CDR3 sequences, 20% to 25% of them seen just once. The sample was also reused in another study, on yellow fever vaccine responses in identical twins.

The specimen sequenced was CD4+ T cells sorted from blood. The receptors stem from a woman aged 18-35 years in good health.

The CDR3 protein is CASRLGSEQFF. The CDR3 nucleotides are TGTGCCAGCAGGCTGGGGAGTGAGCAGTTCTTC. V and J are TRBV6-1 and TRBJ2-1, with D possibly matching TRBD2 (5 bases). Trimming removed 6 bases at V and 9 bases at J, with 9 bases between. This CDR3 is 11 amino acids long. Germline CDR1 MNHNS, CDR2 SASEGT.

In this sample, this clonotype turned up a few times. The J gene is TRBJ1-6, the V gene TRBV4-1, with D unresolved. CDR1 and CDR2 (germline): MGHRA, YSYEKL. The CDR3 loop spans 19 amino acids. V was cut by 2 bases and J by 0 bases, with 17 bases left in between. CDR3 sequence: CASSQKGRPSSSYNSPLHF. The CDR3 coding sequence is TGCGCCAGCAGCCAAAAAGGGAGGCCGTCAAGCTCCTATAATTCACCCCTCCACTTT.

The chain combines TRBV20-1 with TRBJ2-3; D is possibly TRBD2 (5 bases). This CDR3 comprises 14 residues. The ends were cut back, 6 bases at V and 0 bases at J, with 13 bases in the middle. From germline, CDR1 is DFQATT and CDR2 SNEGSKA (reference sequence). The CDR3 sequence is CSASGQHSTDTQYF. The CDR3 region has the DNA TGCAGTGCCAGCGGTCAGCACAGCACAGATACGCAGTATTTT.

There are many counts of this clonotype. The chain joins TRBV6-5 to TRBJ1-1; D is unresolved. Trimming took 8 bases from V and 6 from J, leaving 10 bases between them. The length of the CDR3 is 11 residues. Germline CDR1 is MNHEY and CDR2 is SVGAGI. The CDR3 nucleotides are TGTGCCAGCCGGTTAGGGCCTGAAGCTTTCTTT. Amino acid sequence: CASRLGPEAFF.

This clonotype was seen a handful of times. This chain uses TRBV29-1 with TRBJ1-2; no firm D call. Looked up from germline, CDR1 is SQVTM and CDR2 is ANQGSEA. This CDR3 spans 11 amino acids. V shed 4 bases and J shed 4 bases, with 7 bases lying between them. CDR3 DNA sequence: TGCAGCGTTGTACAAGGCTATGGCTACACCTTC. The encoded protein is CSVVQGYGYTF.

The chain joins TRBV14 to TRBJ2-5; 10 bases map to TRBD2. The trim removed 1 base at V and 5 bases at J, leaving 4 bases unmatched. Per the germline V gene, CDR1 is SGHDN and CDR2 is FVKESK. There are 15 residues in the CDR3. CDR3 residues: CASSQAAGGLETQYF. CDR3 nucleotides: TGTGCCAGCAGCCAAGCAGCGGGAGGGCTTGAGACCCAGTACTTC.

This clonotype was recorded a few times. The rearrangement uses TRBV9 and TRBJ2-1; D is perhaps TRBD1 (6 bases). There are 14 residues in the CDR3. Germline-derived CDR1 and CDR2 are SGDLS and YYNGEE. Trimming cost V 1 base and J 8 bases, with 13 bases left between them. The CDR3 nucleotides read TGTGCCAGCAGCGTACGGACAGATCGCCATGAGCAGTTCTTC. Translation gives CASSVRTDRHEQFF.

This clonotype occurred a few times. This sequence joins TRBV29-1 and TRBJ2-2; 14 bases fit TRBD2. V gave up 5 bases and J gave up 4 bases; unmatched junction bases: 6. The germline V gene encodes CDR1 SQVTM and CDR2 ANQGSEA. The CDR3 loop spans 16 amino acids. CDR3 DNA sequence: TGCAGCGTTCTGGGACTAGCGGGAGTGGGCACCGGGGAGCTGTTTTTT. It yields the protein CSVLGLAGVGTGELFF.

The chain has TRBV7-2 and TRBJ1-4; the D gene is possibly TRBD1 (6 bases). V was clipped by 2 bases and J by 4 bases, with 8 bases between them. From germline, CDR1 is SGHTA and CDR2 FQGNSA. The CDR3 has 14 amino acids. The CDR3 sequence: CASSLQGINEKLFF. CDR3 DNA: TGTGCCAGCAGCTTACAGGGGATTAATGAAAAACTGTTTTTT.

This clonotype turned up a few times. The chain has TRBV10-3 and TRBJ2-7; no firm D call. Trimming stripped 5 bases from V and 3 bases from J, with 11 bases between. The CDR3 sequence is 13 residues long. Germline CDR1 and CDR2: ENHRY and SYGVKD. The chain's CDR3 is CAISTLADYEQYF. Here the CDR3 DNA reads TGTGCCATCAGTACTCTCGCGGACTACGAGCAGTACTTC.

This chain uses TRBV7-7 with TRBJ2-1; D remains unclear. The CDR3 totals 14 residues. In germline, CDR1 is SSHAT, CDR2 FNYEAQ (reference sequence). Trimming stripped 3 bases from V and 8 bases from J, with 14 bases between. The DNA for the CDR3 is TGTGCCAGCAGCTTTGGGCCTCCTAGGGATGAGCAGTTCTTC. It is translated as CASSFGPPRDEQFF.

The chain couples TRBV7-9 to TRBJ1-1; tentative D call: TRBD1 (6 bases). Trimming pared 5 bases from V and 4 bases from J, leaving 11 bases between. The CDR3 is 13 amino acids. Germline CDR1 is SEHNR and CDR2 is FQNEAQ (reference sequence). The CDR3 loop reads CASSGDMATEAFF. In DNA form, the CDR3 reads TGTGCCAGCAGCGGGGACATGGCCACTGAAGCTTTCTTT. Variable domain in full (rest from reference TRBV7-9 and TRBJ1-1): DTGVSQNPRHKITKRGQNVTFRCDPISEHNRLYWYRQTLGQGPEFLTYFQNEAQLEKSRLLSDRFSAERPKGSFSTLEIQRTEQGDSAMYLCASSGDMATEAFFGQGTRLTVV.

This clonotype was found once. The V gene is TRBV11-1, the J gene TRBJ2-7; tentative D call: TRBD2 (6 bases). In germline, CDR1 is SGHAT, CDR2 FQDESV (reference sequence). V gave up 2 bases and J gave up 2 bases, with 16 bases separating them. The length of the CDR3 is 16 residues. The CDR3 DNA follows: TGTGCCAGCAGCTTAAAAGGGGCGGGGTGGCCCTACGAGCAGTACTTC. It is translated as CASSLKGAGWPYEQYF.

This clonotype was observed at least ten times. This chain links TRBV12-3 or TRBV12-4 with TRBJ1-5; perhaps TRBD1 as D (6 bases). This CDR3 is 17 amino acids long. Trimming shortened V by 1 base and J by 2 bases, and 15 bases separated the two germline ends. In nucleotides, the CDR3 is TGTGCCAGCAGTTTAGTACGGGGGCCCTGGGGCAATCAGCCCCAGCATTTT. Translated, it gives CASSLVRGPWGNQPQHF.

This sequence joins TRBV12-3 or TRBV12-4 and TRBJ2-5, with a possible D match to TRBD1 (6 bases). Between the trimmed V and J ends, which lost 6 bases and 0 bases, there was a span of 14 bases. The CDR3 covers 15 residues. Here the CDR3 DNA reads TGTGCCAGCAGGATAGGGGGTCTGTACCAAGAGACCCAGTACTTC. Protein product: CASRIGGLYQETQYF.

V and J are TRBV2 and TRBJ2-6, with D possibly matching TRBD1 (5 bases). The CDR3 loop spans 15 amino acids. Trimming took 5 bases from V and 2 from J, leaving 10 bases between them. The germline V gene has CDR1 SNHLY and CDR2 FYNNEI. CDR3 region: CASSLTDTGANVLTF. CDR3 DNA sequence: TGTGCCAGCAGTTTGACAGATACTGGGGCCAACGTCCTGACTTTC. Using reference TRBV2 and TRBJ2-6 for the parts outside the CDR3, the full variable domain is EPEVTQTPSHQVTQMGQEVILRCVPISNHLYFYWYRQILGQKVEFLVSFYNNEISEKSEIFDDQFSVERPDGSNFTLKIRSTKLEDSAMYFCASSLTDTGANVLTFGAGSRLTVL.

This clonotype turned up a few times. The chain couples TRBV4-2 to TRBJ2-3; D not resolved. Trimming shortened V by 0 bases and J by 0 bases, and 10 bases separated the two germline ends. The CDR3 is made up of 16 amino acids. Germline values: CDR1 LGHNA, CDR2 YNFKEQ. The CDR3 sequence: CASSQDYSVSTDTQYF. As DNA, the CDR3 is TGTGCCAGCAGCCAAGATTATTCCGTGAGCACAGATACGCAGTATTTT.